This entry features one T cell receptor beta chain sequence. This receptor's antigen is unknown. One base away there is no much larger clone; base qualities are not given. Receptor libraries were prepared by the immunoSEQ multiplex PCR assay. Sourced from immuneACCESS, this table was stored by TCRdb with only in-frame sequences that have V and J called. A share of the clones is absent; for the studies checked, an unresolved V gene accounts for under half, and the remainder has no known explanation. In all, the sample holds over 80,000 clones, and 93% of those were seen once. The ten largest clones represent 1.1% to 1.5% of the sample. The data originate from a study of T cell changes during pregnancy in multiple sclerosis (dated by TCRdb to the late 2010s). Turning to the overall study: Changes in the T cell repertoire over the course of pregnancy were examined in this study in women with multiple sclerosis.

Via the germline V gene, CDR1 is MDHEN and CDR2 SYDVKM. The CDR3 runs 12 residues from the cysteine to the phenylalanine. Left in the record is the CDR3 DNA by itself, 36 bases read in frame from the first base. At the junction V is shortened by 6 bases and J by 7 bases, with 13 bases in between. This TCR came from a female donor in good health, enrolled as a control in a pregnancy study. This chain is built from TRBV28 and TRBJ2-7; a tentative D call is TRBD1 (5 bases match). The starting material was peripheral blood, obtained in the third trimester of pregnancy. The CDR3 region reads CASRQVLKEQYF. The DNA is TGTGCCAGCAGACAGGTCTTGAAGGAGCAGTACTTC.